This TCR beta chain was documented in a study of T cells expressing NK-cell markers. At the level of the study: It was sorted CD3+CD56+NKG2C+, CD3+CD56+NKG2C- and CD3+CD56-NKG2C+ T cells that supplied the TCR beta repertoires.

As for this clonotype: Antigen: not known.

TCRdb re-called the 5' RACE reads and catalogs CDR3 proteins one per entry, DNA excluded. This table holds 400,000 to 550,000 distinct CDR3 sequences. The study, taken as a whole, reports: One observes that, in several donors, these clonotypes were also the leading ones within the CD3+CD56-NKG2C+ fraction.

Germline lookup yields CDR1 ENHRY and CDR2 SYGVKD. This CDR3 spans 15 amino acids. Sequenced sample: blood T cells: a sorted CD56 or NKG2C T cell subset, CD4+ or CD8+ T cells, or bulk PBMC T cells (not recorded which). The V and J genes are TRBV10-3 and TRBJ2-1; the TCRdb D gene call, TRBD1, has no DNA to confirm it. The clonotype was recovered from a woman between 18 and 70 years old in good health. CDR3: CAISDQGQGKNEQFF.